This is a list of T cell receptor beta chains from one sample in a study of regulatory T cells in long-lasting Graves disease. TCRdb re-derived calls from the multiplex PCR reads in MiXCR, one entry per CDR3 protein. The data contain fewer than 400,000 distinct CDR3 sequences, 18% of them singletons. The sample was peripheral blood mononuclear cells (PBMCs), taken at new diagnosis, from a patient treated with antithyroid drugs. The receptors here all came from a female donor with Graves disease. Both conserved end residues are part of each CDR3. The order of the fields is D gene, V gene, clone size, J gene, CDR3 DNA, CDR3 protein. A D gene is named only where the DNA matches it firmly. Not all rows give a size; the values are once, few, many and, for expanded clones, a class.

d_call: TRBD2
v_call: TRBV5-1
clone_size: .
j_call: TRBJ2-1
cdr3_nt: TGCGCCAGCAGCTTGGAGTCGGGAGGGCCGTTGAATGAGCAGTTCTTC
cdr3_aa: CASSLESGGPLNEQFF

d_call: .
v_call: TRBV12-3/TRBV12-4
clone_size: many
j_call: TRBJ1-6
cdr3_nt: TGTGCCAGCAGAACCTGGTATAATTCACCCCTCCACTTT
cdr3_aa: CASRTWYNSPLHF

d_call: .
v_call: TRBV12-3/TRBV12-4
clone_size: many
j_call: TRBJ2-7
cdr3_nt: TGTGCCAGCAGTTTAGGGTGGGGCGGGAACTCCTACGAGCAGTACTTC
cdr3_aa: CASSLGWGGNSYEQYF

d_call: .
v_call: TRBV5-5
clone_size: .
j_call: TRBJ2-7
cdr3_nt: TGTGCCAGCAGCCAGAGTATCACCGGGACCCTCTACGAGCAGTACTTC
cdr3_aa: CASSQSITGTLYEQYF

d_call: .
v_call: TRBV10-1
clone_size: many
j_call: TRBJ2-3
cdr3_nt: TGCGCCAGCAGTGAGTCCACGTACCGATATAGCACAGATACGCAGTATTTT
cdr3_aa: CASSESTYRYSTDTQYF

d_call: .
v_call: TRBV28
clone_size: many
j_call: TRBJ2-7
cdr3_nt: TGTGCCAGCAGTGACGGGAGCTCCTACGAGCAGTACTTC
cdr3_aa: CASSDGSSYEQYF

d_call: .
v_call: TRBV4-1
clone_size: few
j_call: TRBJ1-6
cdr3_nt: TGCGCCAGCAGCCAATCGCGCCCCGGGGGTGCTTCACCCCTCCACTTT
cdr3_aa: CASSQSRPGGASPLHF

d_call: .
v_call: TRBV9
clone_size: many
j_call: TRBJ2-1
cdr3_nt: TGTGCCAGCAGCGTCGACCACAATGAGCAGTTCTTC
cdr3_aa: CASSVDHNEQFF

d_call: .
v_call: TRBV20-1
clone_size: many
j_call: TRBJ2-1
cdr3_nt: TGCAGTGCTATTGGGGTCGAGCAGTTCTTC
cdr3_aa: CSAIGVEQFF

d_call: .
v_call: TRBV11-2
clone_size: many
j_call: TRBJ2-1
cdr3_nt: TGTGCCAGCAGCCTAGTCCGGGATGACTTTGTCTTC
cdr3_aa: CASSLVRDDFVF

d_call: TRBD1
v_call: TRBV6-1
clone_size: many
j_call: TRBJ2-7
cdr3_nt: TGTGCCAGCAGTGAAGCGGGACAGGGAAAACACGAGCAGTACTTC
cdr3_aa: CASSEAGQGKHEQYF

d_call: .
v_call: TRBV10-3
clone_size: few
j_call: TRBJ2-4
cdr3_nt: TGTGCCAGCAGCACCCCGTGGCCCGCGGCCAAAAACATTCAGTACTTC
cdr3_aa: CASSTPWPAAKNIQYF

d_call: .
v_call: TRBV20-1
clone_size: many
j_call: TRBJ2-1
cdr3_nt: TGCAGTGCTATAACCGGGAGCAGCTCCTACAATGAGCAGTTCTTC
cdr3_aa: CSAITGSSSYNEQFF

d_call: .
v_call: TRBV19
clone_size: few
j_call: TRBJ2-3
cdr3_nt: TGTGCCAGTAGTATGTCCGGGGGTGGGAGCACAGATATGCAGTATTTT
cdr3_aa: CASSMSGGGSTDMQYF

d_call: .
v_call: TRBV25-1
clone_size: many
j_call: TRBJ1-4
cdr3_nt: TGTGCCAGCAGTGATCCACAGGTTAAACTGTTTTTT
cdr3_aa: CASSDPQVKLFF

d_call: TRBD1
v_call: TRBV12-3/TRBV12-4
clone_size: many
j_call: TRBJ2-1
cdr3_nt: TGTGCCAGCAGTCGCGGGACAGGCTCCTACAATGAGCAGTTCTTC
cdr3_aa: CASSRGTGSYNEQFF

d_call: .
v_call: TRBV7-2
clone_size: many
j_call: TRBJ2-3
cdr3_nt: TGTGCCAGCAGCGCGCCATCAGATACGCAGTATTTT
cdr3_aa: CASSAPSDTQYF

d_call: .
v_call: TRBV6-1
clone_size: many
j_call: TRBJ1-4
cdr3_nt: TGTGCCAGCAGGGGTGAAAAACTGTTTTTT
cdr3_aa: CASRGEKLFF

d_call: TRBD2
v_call: TRBV12-3/TRBV12-4
clone_size: many
j_call: TRBJ2-7
cdr3_nt: TGTGCCAGCAGTTTAACTAGCGGGAGAAGGAACGAGCAGTACTTC
cdr3_aa: CASSLTSGRRNEQYF

d_call: .
v_call: TRBV10-3
clone_size: .
j_call: TRBJ1-1
cdr3_nt: TGTGCCATCAGTGGCGGCGGGGGACTGAACACTGAAGCTTTCTTT
cdr3_aa: CAISGGGGLNTEAFF

d_call: .
v_call: TRBV7-3
clone_size: .
j_call: TRBJ2-2
cdr3_nt: TGTGCCAGCAGCCTAACAGGGAGGCGGAACACCGGGGAGCTGTTTTTT
cdr3_aa: CASSLTGRRNTGELFF

d_call: .
v_call: TRBV3-1
clone_size: many
j_call: TRBJ2-2
cdr3_nt: TGTGCCAGCAGCCAAGCCCAACATAGGACCGGGGAGCTGTTTTTT
cdr3_aa: CASSQAQHRTGELFF

d_call: .
v_call: TRBV11-2
clone_size: many
j_call: TRBJ1-4
cdr3_nt: TGTGCCAGCAGCTTAGAGCAGGGTGGTGGTAATGAAAAACTGTTTTTT
cdr3_aa: CASSLEQGGGNEKLFF

d_call: TRBD2
v_call: TRBV7-3
clone_size: .
j_call: TRBJ2-1
cdr3_nt: TGTGCCAGCAGCCCTAGCGGGAGCTCCAGCGATGAGCAGTTCTTC
cdr3_aa: CASSPSGSSSDEQFF

d_call: TRBD1
v_call: TRBV7-9
clone_size: many
j_call: TRBJ2-1
cdr3_nt: TGTGCCAGCAGAAACCCGGCAGGGGGCAATGAGCAGTTCTTC
cdr3_aa: CASRNPAGGNEQFF

d_call: TRBD1
v_call: TRBV6-2/TRBV6-3
clone_size: many
j_call: TRBJ1-6
cdr3_nt: TGTGCCAGCAGTTATCGCGGACAGGGGGATTCCTATAATTCACCCCTCCACTTT
cdr3_aa: CASSYRGQGDSYNSPLHF

d_call: .
v_call: TRBV20-1
clone_size: many
j_call: TRBJ1-2
cdr3_nt: TGCAGTGCTAGAGAACGGCAGGGATACTATGGCTACACCTTC
cdr3_aa: CSARERQGYYGYTF

d_call: .
v_call: TRBV7-8
clone_size: many
j_call: TRBJ2-7
cdr3_nt: TGTGCCAGCAGCGCCGGACGTGCCTACGAGCAGTACTTC
cdr3_aa: CASSAGRAYEQYF

d_call: .
v_call: TRBV4-1
clone_size: .
j_call: TRBJ2-2
cdr3_nt: TGCGCCAGCAGCCAAGGGTCGGTAGCGCGAACCGGGGAGCTGTTTTTT
cdr3_aa: CASSQGSVARTGELFF

d_call: .
v_call: TRBV30
clone_size: .
j_call: TRBJ1-2
cdr3_nt: TGTGCCTGGAACCCAGGGAACTATAGCTACACCTTC
cdr3_aa: CAWNPGNYSYTF

d_call: .
v_call: TRBV10-3
clone_size: many
j_call: TRBJ1-2
cdr3_nt: TGTGCCATCAGGACCGGGACGAAGGAAGACTATGGCTACACCTTC
cdr3_aa: CAIRTGTKEDYGYTF